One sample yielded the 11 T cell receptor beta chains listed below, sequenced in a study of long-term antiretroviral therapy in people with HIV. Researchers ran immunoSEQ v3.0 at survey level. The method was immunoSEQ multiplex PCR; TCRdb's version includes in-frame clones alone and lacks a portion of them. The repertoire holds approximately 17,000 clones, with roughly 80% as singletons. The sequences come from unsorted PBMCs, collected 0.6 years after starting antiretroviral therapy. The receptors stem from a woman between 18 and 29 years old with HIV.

The CDR3 spells CSVFRDIHEQFF. The CDR3 bases are TGCAGCGTCTTCCGGGACATACATGAGCAGTTCTTC. The V gene is TRBV29-1, the J gene TRBJ2-1; perhaps TRBD1 as D (6 bases). The CDR3 is made up of 12 amino acids. Germline values: CDR1 SQVTM, CDR2 ANQGSEA. The germline V and J ends were trimmed by 6 bases and 8 bases, with 14 bases remaining between them.

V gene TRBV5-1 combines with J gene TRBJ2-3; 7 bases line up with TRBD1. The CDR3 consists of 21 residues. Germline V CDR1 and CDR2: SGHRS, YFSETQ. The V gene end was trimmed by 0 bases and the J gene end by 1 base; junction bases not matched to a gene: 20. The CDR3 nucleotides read TGCGCCAGCAGCTTGGTTGGACCGGGCAGGGGGAGAGGGGCCGGCACAGATACGCAGTATTTT. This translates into CASSLVGPGRGRGAGTDTQYF.

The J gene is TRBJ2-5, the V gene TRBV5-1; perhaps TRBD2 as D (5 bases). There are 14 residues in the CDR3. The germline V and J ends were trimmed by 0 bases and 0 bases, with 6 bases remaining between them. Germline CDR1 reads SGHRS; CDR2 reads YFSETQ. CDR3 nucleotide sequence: TGCGCCAGCAGCTTGGACGGGAACCAAGAGACCCAGTACTTC. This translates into CASSLDGNQETQYF.

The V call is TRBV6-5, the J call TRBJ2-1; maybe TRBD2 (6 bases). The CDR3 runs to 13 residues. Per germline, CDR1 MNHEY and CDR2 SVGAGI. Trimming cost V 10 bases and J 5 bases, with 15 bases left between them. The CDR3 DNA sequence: TGTGCCACCCGCGGAGGGGCAAACAATGAGCAGTTCTTC. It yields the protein CATRGGANNEQFF.

The DNA for the CDR3 is TGCGCCAGCAGTGATACGGGAAGCCAGGGCGAGACCCAGTACTTC. This translates into CASSDTGSQGETQYF. The rearrangement uses TRBV10-2 and TRBJ2-5; D may match TRBD1 or TRBD2 (5 bases each). Deletions cut 3 bases from V and 5 bases from J, with 16 bases between. CDR3 length: 15 residues. Germline values: CDR1 WSHSY, CDR2 SAAADI.

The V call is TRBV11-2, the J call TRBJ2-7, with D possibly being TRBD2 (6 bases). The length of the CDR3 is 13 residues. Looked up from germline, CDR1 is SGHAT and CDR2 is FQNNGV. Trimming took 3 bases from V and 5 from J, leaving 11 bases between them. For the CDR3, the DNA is TGTGCCAGCAGCTTTGGAGGGACGCACGAGCAGTACTTC. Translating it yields CASSFGGTHEQYF. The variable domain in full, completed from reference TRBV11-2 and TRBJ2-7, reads EAGVAQSPRYKIIEKRQSVAFWCNPISGHATLYWYQQILGQGPKLLIQFQNNGVVDDSQLPKDRFSAERLKGVDSTLKIQPAKLEDSAVYLCASSFGGTHEQYFGPGTRLTVT.

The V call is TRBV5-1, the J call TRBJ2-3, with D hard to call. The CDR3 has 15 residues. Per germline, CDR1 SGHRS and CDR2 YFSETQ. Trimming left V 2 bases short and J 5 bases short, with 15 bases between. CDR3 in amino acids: CASSLGQVTEDTQYF. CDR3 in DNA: TGCGCCAGCAGCTTAGGGCAGGTGACTGAAGATACGCAGTATTTT. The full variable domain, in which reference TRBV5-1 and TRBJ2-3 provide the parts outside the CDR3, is KAGVTQTPRYLIKTRGQQVTLSCSPISGHRSVSWYQQTPGQGLQFLFEYFSETQRNKGNFPGRFSGRQFSNSRSEMNVSTLELGDSALYLCASSLGQVTEDTQYFGPGTRLTVL.

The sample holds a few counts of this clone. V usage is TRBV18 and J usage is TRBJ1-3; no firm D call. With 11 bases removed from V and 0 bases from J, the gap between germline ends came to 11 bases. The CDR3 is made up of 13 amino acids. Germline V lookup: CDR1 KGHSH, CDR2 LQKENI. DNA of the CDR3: TGTGCCGCGACATCGGGCTCTGGAAACACCATATATTTT. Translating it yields CAATSGSGNTIYF.

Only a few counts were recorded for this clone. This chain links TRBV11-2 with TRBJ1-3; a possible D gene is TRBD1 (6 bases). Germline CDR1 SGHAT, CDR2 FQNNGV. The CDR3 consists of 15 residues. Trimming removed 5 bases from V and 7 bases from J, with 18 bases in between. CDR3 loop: CASSALGQLSNTIYF. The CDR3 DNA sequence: TGTGCCAGCAGCGCCCTCGGACAGCTGTCCAACACCATATATTTT. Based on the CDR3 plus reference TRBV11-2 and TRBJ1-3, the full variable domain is EAGVAQSPRYKIIEKRQSVAFWCNPISGHATLYWYQQILGQGPKLLIQFQNNGVVDDSQLPKDRFSAERLKGVDSTLKIQPAKLEDSAVYLCASSALGQLSNTIYFGEGSWLTVV.

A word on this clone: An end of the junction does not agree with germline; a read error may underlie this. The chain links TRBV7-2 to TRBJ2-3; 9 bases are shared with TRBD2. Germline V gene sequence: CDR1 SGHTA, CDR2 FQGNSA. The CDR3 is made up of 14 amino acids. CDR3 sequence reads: CASSIAGATDTQYF. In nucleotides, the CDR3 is TGTGCCAGCAGCATAGCGGGGGCCACAGATACGCAGTATTTT. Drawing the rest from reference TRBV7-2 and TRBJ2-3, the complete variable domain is GAGVSQSPSNKVTEKGKDVELRCDPISGHTALYWYRQSLGQGLEFLIYFQGNSAPDKSGLPSDRFSAERTGGSVSTLTIQRTQQEDSAVYLCASSIAGATDTQYFGPGTRLTVL.

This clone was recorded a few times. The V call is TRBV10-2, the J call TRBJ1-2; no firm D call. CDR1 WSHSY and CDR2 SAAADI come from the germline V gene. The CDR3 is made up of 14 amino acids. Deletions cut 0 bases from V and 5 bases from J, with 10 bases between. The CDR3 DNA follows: TGCGCCAGCAGTGAGTCGAGGACTGGGTATGGCTACACCTTC. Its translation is CASSESRTGYGYTF.